Below are 21 T cell receptor beta chains sequenced from a single sample in a study of beta chain features in type 1 diabetes. Whole-study findings and limits: For Type 1 diabetes patients, all four CD4+ subsets carried TCRB CDR3s that were moderately but significantly shorter.

Expressed TCRB transcripts were sequenced because the isolated RNA had all been reverse transcribed beforehand. The repertoire was sequenced with immunoSEQ multiplex PCR; TCRdb's copy has only in-frame clones and lacks some. Found here are 400,000 or so clones, about 10% of them singletons; the top ten hold 0.45% to 0.65%. No antigen has been identified for these receptors. Sequencing used central memory CD4+ T cells from blood. These receptors were collected from a man aged 25-40 years with type 1 diabetes.

The V call is TRBV11-3, the J call TRBJ2-5; 9 nucleotides agree with TRBD2. This CDR3 is 13 amino acids long. CDR1 and CDR2 (germline): SGHNT, YENEEA. V was clipped by 5 bases and J by 5 bases; unmatched bases: 3. The CDR3 DNA is TGTGCCAGCAGCCTAGCGGGATGGGAGACCCAGTACTTC. Its protein is CASSLAGWETQYF.

This chain uses TRBV5-5 with TRBJ2-5; D may be TRBD1 or TRBD2 (5 bases each). V gave up 0 bases and J gave up 5 bases, with 8 bases separating them. This CDR3 spans 13 amino acids. Germline lookup yields CDR1 SGHKS and CDR2 YYEKEE (reference sequence). In nucleotides, the CDR3 is TGTGCCAGCAGCTTGGAAGGGACGGAGACCCAGTACTTC. This gives the protein CASSLEGTETQYF.

This clone has a count of ten or more. The V gene is TRBV18, the J gene TRBJ1-1; the D is unclear. The CDR3 is 14 amino acids. Germline CDR1 is KGHSH and CDR2 is LQKENI. V lost 3 bases, J lost 10 bases, and 18 bases lay in between. The CDR3 coding sequence is TGTGCCAGCTCACCCTCAAGGGAGGGAGTTCGAGCTTTCTTT. Amino acid sequence: CASSPSREGVRAFF. Together with reference TRBV18 and TRBJ1-1, the CDR3 gives the full variable domain: NAGVMQNPRHLVRRRGQEARLRCSPMKGHSHVYWYRQLPEEGLKFMVYLQKENIIDESGMPKERFSAEFPKEGPSILRIQQVVRGDSAAYFCASSPSREGVRAFFGQGTRLTVV.

The V call is TRBV7-2, the J call TRBJ2-7; perhaps TRBD1 as D (6 bases). The CDR3 totals 13 residues. Between the trimmed V and J ends, which lost 8 bases and 4 bases, there was a span of 15 bases. Per the germline V gene, CDR1 is SGHTA and CDR2 is FQGNSA. The CDR3 loop is CASEGDGLYEQYF. The CDR3 DNA is TGTGCCAGCGAGGGGGACGGCCTATACGAGCAGTACTTC.

This clone was observed a few times. The sample holds other DNA sequences that translate to the same CDR3. The chain combines TRBV28 with TRBJ1-2; D remains ambiguous. Germline CDR1 is MDHEN and CDR2 is SYDVKM. The CDR3 runs 14 residues. Trimming cost V 6 bases and J 1 base, with 12 bases left between them. Here the CDR3 DNA reads TGTGCCAGCAGCCTTGAAGCAGTTAACTATGGCTACACCTTC. Residues: CASSLEAVNYGYTF.

In regard to this clone: Other DNA sequences from this sample encode an identical CDR3 as well. Here the CDR3 reads CASRGSYEQYF. The CDR3, as DNA: TGTGCCAGCAGGGGCAGCTACGAGCAGTACTTC. The genes are TRBV6-5 and TRBJ2-7; D uncertain. V was pared by 6 bases and J by 3 bases, with 6 bases between. The CDR3 sequence is 11 residues long. Per germline, CDR1 MNHEY and CDR2 SVGAGI.

This rearrangement joins TRBV7-2 to TRBJ2-1, with 11 bases matching TRBD2. The trim removed 5 bases at V and 10 bases at J, leaving 13 bases unmatched. Germline V lookup: CDR1 SGHTA, CDR2 FQGNSA. The CDR3 has 16 amino acids. The DNA of the CDR3 is TGTGCCAGCAGCCCCACGGGACTAGCGGCCGGGGGGGAGCAGTTCTTC. This sequence encodes CASSPTGLAAGGEQFF.

CDR3 loop: CASSRSDQETQYF. The CDR3 region has the DNA TGTGCCAGCAGCCGTTCGGATCAAGAGACCCAGTACTTC. The chain links TRBV5-4 to TRBJ2-5; D gene uncertain. The CDR3 spans 13 residues. Germline V gives CDR1 SGHNT, CDR2 YYREEE (reference sequence). V was shortened by 4 bases and J by 2 bases, with 9 bases between the two germline ends.

This clone has a handful of counts. This chain links TRBV5-4 with TRBJ2-7; D is unclear. Trimming cost V 2 bases and J 3 bases, with 6 bases left between them. The CDR3 has 12 amino acids. Germline CDR1 reads SGHNT; CDR2 reads YYREEE (reference sequence). The CDR3: CASSFAYYEQYF. CDR3 DNA: TGTGCCAGCAGCTTTGCATACTACGAGCAGTACTTC. The full variable domain, completed using reference TRBV5-4 and TRBJ2-7, is ETGVTQSPTHLIKTRGQQVTLRCSSQSGHNTVSWYQQALGQGPQFIFQYYREEENGRGNFPPRFSGLQFPNYSSELNVNALELDDSALYLCASSFAYYEQYFGPGTRLTVT.

This clone was found a few times. This rearrangement joins TRBV7-2 to TRBJ2-1, with 11 bases lining up with TRBD2. Unmatched junction bases numbered 15, after V lost 5 bases and J lost 12 bases. The CDR3 extends over 16 amino acids. Looked up from germline, CDR1 is SGHTA and CDR2 is FQGNSA. The CDR3 is CASSAPGTSGPRGQFF. CDR3 coding DNA: TGTGCCAGCAGCGCTCCCGGGACTAGCGGTCCCCGGGGGCAGTTCTTC.

This rearrangement joins TRBV28 to TRBJ2-7; the D is unclear. This CDR3 has 13 amino acids. V gave up 3 bases and J gave up 6 bases, with 12 bases separating them. From germline, CDR1 is MDHEN and CDR2 SYDVKM. The chain's CDR3 is CASSLITLTEQYF. CDR3 nucleotide sequence: TGTGCCAGCAGTTTGATCACTCTGACCGAGCAGTACTTC.

This clone came up a few times. The chain joins TRBV11-2 to TRBJ1-2; 10 nucleotides align to TRBD1. The V gene's germline CDR1 is SGHAT and CDR2 FQNNGV. With 3 bases clipped from V and 3 bases from J, the junction kept 4 bases outside the gene matches. This CDR3 has 15 amino acids. CDR3 loop: CASSFRDRGYYGYTF. CDR3 DNA: TGTGCCAGCAGCTTCCGGGACAGGGGCTACTATGGCTACACCTTC.

The rearrangement uses TRBV7-2 and TRBJ2-5; D possibly matches TRBD1 or TRBD2 (5 bases each). V was clipped by 8 bases and J by 7 bases, with 20 bases between them. The germline V gene has CDR1 SGHTA and CDR2 FQGNSA. The CDR3 is 14 amino acids. The chain's CDR3 is CASHAGWGSGTQYF. DNA for the CDR3: TGTGCCAGCCATGCCGGATGGGGGTCAGGGACCCAGTACTTC.

The V and J genes are TRBV5-4 and TRBJ2-2; 10 nucleotides match TRBD1. J gave up 0 bases and V 4 bases, and 3 bases lay outside the gene matches. The CDR3 totals 16 residues. CDR1 and CDR2 from the germline V gene are SGHNT and YYREEE (reference sequence). The DNA for the CDR3 is TGTGCCAGCAGCCCGACAGGGGGCGCGAACACCGGGGAGCTGTTTTTT. This encodes CASSPTGGANTGELFF.

This clone was counted only a few times. The chain employs TRBV11-2 and TRBJ2-7, with 10 bases identical to TRBD2. The CDR3 consists of 16 residues. From germline, CDR1 is SGHAT and CDR2 FQNNGV. V lost 4 bases to trimming and J lost 3 bases; unmatched junction nucleotides: 9. CDR3 in DNA: TGTGCCAGCAGCTCGCCGAGGACTAGCGGCAACTACGAGCAGTACTTC. Translation: CASSSPRTSGNYEQYF. The variable domain in full, with the rest retrieved from reference TRBV11-2 and TRBJ2-7, is EAGVAQSPRYKIIEKRQSVAFWCNPISGHATLYWYQQILGQGPKLLIQFQNNGVVDDSQLPKDRFSAERLKGVDSTLKIQPAKLEDSAVYLCASSSPRTSGNYEQYFGPGTRLTVT.

The chain uses TRBV7-2 and TRBJ2-7; no reliable D call. Germline CDR1 is SGHTA and CDR2 is FQGNSA. The CDR3 loop spans 14 amino acids. Trimming left V 0 bases short and J 3 bases short, with 9 bases between. The CDR3 is CASSLALSSYEQYF. CDR3 DNA: TGTGCCAGCAGCTTAGCGCTCTCCAGCTACGAGCAGTACTTC.

This clone was detected ten times or more. The chain recombines TRBV18 with TRBJ2-7, with D perhaps TRBD1 (5 bases). This CDR3 is built from 14 residues. Between the trimmed V and J ends, which lost 6 bases and 3 bases, there was a span of 15 bases. Germline-derived CDR1 and CDR2 are KGHSH and LQKENI. DNA for the CDR3: TGTGCCAGCTCCGTGTCCCAGGGATTCTACGAGCAGTACTTC. Its translation is CASSVSQGFYEQYF.

The chain employs TRBV15 and TRBJ1-1, with D tentatively TRBD1 (6 bases). V was clipped by 0 bases and J by 11 bases, with 10 bases between them. Germline CDR1 and CDR2: LNHNV and YYDKDF (reference sequence). There are 12 residues in the CDR3. CDR3 sequence reads: CATSRDTGLAFF. The CDR3 DNA reads as TGTGCCACCAGCAGAGATACAGGGTTGGCTTTCTTT.

This clone was detected a few times. V gene TRBV11-1 combines with J gene TRBJ2-7, with 7 nucleotides matching TRBD1. Germline loops: CDR1 SGHAT, CDR2 FQDESV (reference sequence). The length of the CDR3 is 14 residues. After removal of 5 bases from V and 3 bases from J, the junction contained 7 bases not matched to a gene. Here the CDR3 reads CASSGDRVFYEQYF. The CDR3, as DNA: TGTGCCAGCAGCGGAGACAGGGTTTTCTACGAGCAGTACTTC.

The genes are TRBV9 and TRBJ1-2, with 7 bases aligning to TRBD1. The trim removed 0 bases at V and 4 bases at J, leaving 3 bases unmatched. This CDR3 comprises 14 residues. Germline lookup yields CDR1 SGDLS and CDR2 YYNGEE. This CDR3 reads CASSVGAGGYGYTF. For the CDR3, the DNA is TGTGCCAGCAGCGTAGGGGCAGGGGGCTATGGCTACACCTTC.

This clone was seen many times. The chain uses TRBV19 and TRBJ2-3; unclear D gene. Trimming shortened V by 3 bases and J by 2 bases, and 12 bases separated the two germline ends. The CDR3 has 15 residues. Germline-derived CDR1 and CDR2 are LNHDA and SQIVND (reference sequence). The CDR3 reads CASSILPHATDTQYF. CDR3 bases: TGTGCCAGTAGTATTTTGCCCCATGCCACAGATACGCAGTATTTT.